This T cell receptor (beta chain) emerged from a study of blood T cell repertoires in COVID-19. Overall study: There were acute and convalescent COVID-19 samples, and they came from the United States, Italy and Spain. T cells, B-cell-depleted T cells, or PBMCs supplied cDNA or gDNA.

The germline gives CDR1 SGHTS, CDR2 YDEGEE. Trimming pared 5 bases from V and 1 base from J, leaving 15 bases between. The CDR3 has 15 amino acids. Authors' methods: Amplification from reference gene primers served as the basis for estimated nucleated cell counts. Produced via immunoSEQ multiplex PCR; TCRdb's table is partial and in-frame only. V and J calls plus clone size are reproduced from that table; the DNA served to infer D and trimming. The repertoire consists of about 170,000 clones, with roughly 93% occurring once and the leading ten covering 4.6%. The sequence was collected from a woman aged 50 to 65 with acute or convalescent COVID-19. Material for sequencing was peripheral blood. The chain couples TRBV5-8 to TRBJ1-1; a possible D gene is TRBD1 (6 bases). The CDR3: CASSRLWTANTEAFF. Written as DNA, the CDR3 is TGTGCCAGCAGTCGCCTCTGGACAGCGAACACTGAAGCTTTCTTT.